These 21 T cell receptor beta chains share one sample of origin, sequenced in a study of blood T cell repertoires in COVID-19. Profiling relied on immunoSEQ multiplex PCR, and the TCRdb table lists in-frame clones only, not all of them. The table has tens of thousands of clones, approximately 82% seen once; the top ten hold about 16%. The sample taken for sequencing was peripheral blood. Every receptor here comes from a man aged 80 or over with active COVID-19.

CDR3 nucleotide sequence: TGTGCCAGCAGCCCGCATGGGAGCGGGAGAGCTACAGATACGCAGTATTTT. Protein: CASSPHGSGRATDTQYF. The chain combines TRBV3-1 (or the pseudogene TRBV3-2) with TRBJ2-3; 8 positions match TRBD2. The CDR3 runs 17 residues. V was clipped by 4 bases and J by 3 bases; unmatched bases: 12. Per germline, CDR1 LGHDT and CDR2 YNNKEL (reference sequence).

This clone has just one count. The chain joins TRBV21-1 to TRBJ2-1; no DNA check was done on the table's D call, TRBD2. TRBV21-1 is a pseudogene locus. The CDR3 sequence is 14 residues long. The CDR3 DNA sequence: TGTGCCAGCAGCTTAGCGGGGGCCATCAATGAGCAGTTCTTC. This encodes CASSLAGAINEQFF.

This sequence joins TRBV9 and TRBJ2-3, with TRBD2 identical over 7 bases. The germline CDR1 and CDR2 sequences are SGDLS and YYNGEE. V was clipped by 1 base and J by 4 bases; unmatched bases: 9. This CDR3 is 16 amino acids long. The CDR3: CASSVRNHAGADTQYF. The CDR3 DNA reads TGTGCCAGCAGCGTAAGAAATCACGCGGGGGCAGATACGCAGTATTTT.

About this clone: A junction boundary mismatches the germline segment, possibly from a read error. V usage is TRBV7-7 and J usage is TRBJ2-5, with 11 bases fitting TRBD2. Germline V lookup: CDR1 SSHAT, CDR2 FNYEAQ (reference sequence). The CDR3 is 16 residues long. The CDR3 DNA sequence: TGTGCTAGCAGCCTCAACATAGCGGGAGGGCAGGAGACCCAGTACTTC. The encoded protein is CASSLNIAGGQETQYF.

The chain recombines TRBV11-2 with TRBJ2-7, with 8 bases fitting TRBD1. Germline V gene lookup returns CDR1 SGHAT and CDR2 FQNNGV. The V and J ends lost 1 base and 6 bases, in that order; junction bases with no gene match: 8. This CDR3 has 15 residues. CDR3 amino acids: CASSLVRTGSPEQYF. The DNA of the CDR3 is TGTGCCAGCAGCTTAGTCAGGACAGGGAGTCCCGAGCAGTACTTC. Combining the CDR3 with reference TRBV11-2 and TRBJ2-7 gives the whole variable domain EAGVAQSPRYKIIEKRQSVAFWCNPISGHATLYWYQQILGQGPKLLIQFQNNGVVDDSQLPKDRFSAERLKGVDSTLKIQPAKLEDSAVYLCASSLVRTGSPEQYFGPGTRLTVT.

This chain joins TRBV4-1 and TRBJ2-3, with unresolved D. Trimming pared 2 bases from V and 5 bases from J, leaving 5 bases between. The CDR3 sequence is 12 residues long. The germline V gene encodes CDR1 MGHRA and CDR2 YSYEKL. CDR3 DNA: TGCGCCAGCAGCCAACCAGGAGATACGCAGTATTTT. Translating gives CASSQPGDTQYF.

This clone was found a few times. The chain couples TRBV3-1 (or the pseudogene TRBV3-2) to TRBJ1-1; maybe TRBD1 (5 bases). From germline, CDR1 is LGHDT and CDR2 YNNKEL (reference sequence). The ends were cut back, 1 base at V and 11 bases at J, with 8 bases in the middle. The CDR3 extends over 11 amino acids. The CDR3 DNA reads as TGTGCCAGCAGCCAAGGTGGGGCGGCTTTCTTT. It specifies CASSQGGAAFF.

A note on this clone: Other DNA sequences of this sample code for an identical CDR3. V gene TRBV12-3 or TRBV12-4 combines with J gene TRBJ1-1; D call uncertain. This CDR3 comprises 13 residues. Trimming cost V 2 bases and J 1 base, with 5 bases left between them. CDR3 loop: CASSLTGNTEAFF. As DNA, the CDR3 is TGTGCCAGCAGTTTAACGGGGAACACTGAAGCTTTCTTT.

This clone has more than one count but fewer than ten. The J gene is TRBJ1-2, the V gene TRBV5-1; tentatively, D is TRBD1 (6 bases). Germline values: CDR1 SGHRS, CDR2 YFSETQ. The germline V and J ends were trimmed by 5 bases and 7 bases, with 12 bases remaining between them. CDR3 length: 12 amino acids. CDR3 in amino acids: CASSYSGVGYTF. CDR3 DNA sequence: TGCGCCAGCAGTTACTCAGGGGTTGGCTACACCTTC.

This chain joins TRBV5-5 and TRBJ1-4; D is unclear. The length of the CDR3 is 15 residues. The germline V gene encodes CDR1 SGHKS and CDR2 YYEKEE (reference sequence). V was shortened by 0 bases and J by 7 bases, with 13 bases between the two germline ends. CDR3 bases: TGTGCCAGCAGCTTGGCTGTGGGCATGTTTGAAAAACTGTTTTTT. It is translated as CASSLAVGMFEKLFF.

The chain uses TRBV5-6 and TRBJ2-7; 8 nucleotides align to TRBD1. Trimming removed 4 bases from V and 0 bases from J; junction bases left unmatched: 3. CDR1 and CDR2 (germline): SGHDT, YYEEEE. CDR3 length: 14 amino acids. CDR3 sequence (DNA): TGTGCCAGCAGCCCAGGGGGCAGCTCCTACGAGCAGTACTTC. This gives the protein CASSPGGSSYEQYF.

The V gene is TRBV28, the J gene TRBJ2-1; 8 bases align to TRBD1. Trimming at V came to 5 bases and at J to 6 bases, leaving 6 bases not matched to a gene. Germline CDR1 reads MDHEN; CDR2 reads SYDVKM. The CDR3 totals 14 residues. The CDR3 is CASSRQGTFNEQFF. In nucleotides, the CDR3 is TGTGCCAGCAGTCGACAGGGGACTTTCAATGAGCAGTTCTTC.

The chain couples TRBV27 to TRBJ2-1; TRBD2 aligns across 8 bases. CDR1 is MNHEY and CDR2 is SMNVEV in the germline V gene (reference sequence). The CDR3 has 17 amino acids. V lost 3 bases and J lost 7; bases outside the gene matches: 14. Here the CDR3 reads CASSLDLAGGLWNEQFF. In DNA, the CDR3 is TGTGCCAGCAGTTTGGACCTAGCGGGTGGCCTGTGGAATGAGCAGTTCTTC.

A few counts support this clone. The rearrangement links TRBV3-1 (or the pseudogene TRBV3-2) to TRBJ2-1; 12 bases line up with TRBD2. V lost 3 bases to trimming and J lost 0 bases; unmatched junction nucleotides: 12. CDR3 size: 20 residues. Germline V gene data show CDR1 as LGHDT and CDR2 as YNNKEL (reference sequence). The DNA for the CDR3 is TGTGCCAGCAGCCACGCAGCTAGCGGGGGGGCTAGGAGCTCCTACAATGAGCAGTTCTTC. Protein: CASSHAASGGARSSYNEQFF.

The chain carries TRBV18 and TRBJ1-4; 10 bases match TRBD1. J gave up 5 bases and V 0 bases, and 12 bases lay outside the gene matches. The CDR3 totals 19 residues. Germline V gene lookup returns CDR1 KGHSH and CDR2 LQKENI. In DNA form, the CDR3 reads TGTGCCAGCTCACCACCCGGGACAGGGGCAAGAGAGAGGAATGAAAAACTGTTTTTT. It codes for CASSPPGTGARERNEKLFF. Complete variable domain (other parts from reference TRBV18 and TRBJ1-4): NAGVMQNPRHLVRRRGQEARLRCSPMKGHSHVYWYRQLPEEGLKFMVYLQKENIIDESGMPKERFSAEFPKEGPSILRIQQVVRGDSAAYFCASSPPGTGARERNEKLFFGSGTQLSVL.

J is TRBJ2-3 and V is TRBV6-5; 8 positions agree with TRBD1. The V gene end was trimmed by 5 bases and the J gene end by 4 bases; junction bases not matched to a gene: 5. This CDR3 is built from 14 residues. Germline V lookup: CDR1 MNHEY, CDR2 SVGAGI. The CDR3 DNA sequence: TGTGCCAGCAGTACCGGGACAGGCCCAGATACGCAGTATTTT. Encoded protein: CASSTGTGPDTQYF.

This clone was seen only once. The chain uses TRBV12-5 and TRBJ1-1; no definite D call. This CDR3 spans 14 amino acids. The V gene's germline CDR1 is LGHNT and CDR2 FRNRAP. V was shortened by 6 bases and J by 1 base, with 12 bases between the two germline ends. The CDR3: CASGPTSPNTEAFF. DNA for the CDR3: TGTGCTAGTGGCCCCACCAGTCCGAACACTGAAGCTTTCTTT.

The chain has TRBV7-9 and TRBJ2-3, with 8 bases aligning to TRBD2. The CDR3 runs to 16 residues. Germline assignment: CDR1 SEHNR and CDR2 FQNEAQ (reference sequence). The junction had 14 bases not matched to a gene; V was cut back by 4 bases and J by 8 bases. The CDR3 loop is CASSYVPGLEGSTQYF. DNA of the CDR3: TGTGCCAGCAGCTACGTCCCGGGACTAGAGGGGAGTACGCAGTATTTT. The entire variable domain, with the rest obtained from reference TRBV7-9 and TRBJ2-3, is as follows: DTGVSQNPRHKITKRGQNVTFRCDPISEHNRLYWYRQTLGQGPEFLTYFQNEAQLEKSRLLSDRFSAERPKGSFSTLEIQRTEQGDSAMYLCASSYVPGLEGSTQYFGPGTRLTVL.

This sequence joins TRBV4-3 and TRBJ2-2, with 8 nucleotides matching TRBD2. Germline-derived CDR1 and CDR2 are LGHNA and YSLEER. The CDR3 loop spans 16 amino acids. The J segment lost 7 bases and the V segment lost 2 bases, leaving 9 bases of the junction unmatched. CDR3 loop: CASSQFWDAGGGELFF. DNA of the CDR3: TGCGCCAGCAGCCAATTCTGGGACGCGGGAGGCGGGGAGCTGTTTTTT.

This clone was seen a few times. The rearrangement links TRBV5-4 to TRBJ2-7; TRBD2 matches at 11 bases. This CDR3 comprises 14 residues. V shed 3 bases and J 3 bases; nucleotides not matched to a gene: 2. Germline values: CDR1 SGHNT, CDR2 YYREEE (reference sequence). The CDR3 region is CASSSGTSGYEQYF. The CDR3 region has the DNA TGTGCCAGCAGCTCCGGGACTAGCGGCTACGAGCAGTACTTC.

V gene TRBV6-2 or TRBV6-3 combines with J gene TRBJ1-1; D is undetermined. CDR3 length: 14 residues. CDR1 MNHEY and CDR2 SVGEGT come from the germline V gene. V lost 0 bases to trimming and J lost 7 bases, with 12 bases between them. Here the CDR3 DNA reads TGTGCCAGCAGTTACTCTGTACGCGCCGGTGAAGCTTTCTTT. It yields the protein CASSYSVRAGEAFF.